This T cell receptor beta chain was sequenced for a study of early T cells in non-severe SARS-CoV-2 infection. Per germline, CDR1 SGDLS and CDR2 YYNGEE. Trimming stripped 4 bases from V and 1 base from J, with 19 bases between. This CDR3 is 17 amino acids long. This clonotype has ten or more counts. Researchers attached unique molecular identifiers to individual cDNA molecules. TCRdb reprocessed the 5' RACE reads with MiXCR, giving one entry per CDR3 protein. The sample yields about 50,000 distinct CDR3 sequences, roughly 6% seen once. Sequences were derived from whole blood, sampled at baseline. This sequence originates from an adult who was a healthcare worker with PCR-confirmed SARS-CoV-2 infection or an uninfected control (not recorded which). The chain is built from TRBV9 and TRBJ2-3; D may correspond to TRBD1 or TRBD2 (5 bases each). CDR3 DNA: TGTGCCAGCAGCCCACCCTCCGGGACCTTGGGCACAGATACGCAGTATTTT. Encoded protein: CASSPPSGTLGTDTQYF.